This T cell receptor (beta chain) comes out of a study of identical twins. Points from the study as a whole: Cord blood's abundant beta clonotypes had fewer insertions, unlike memory repertoires.

CDR3 length: 13 amino acids. V was cut by 1 base and J by 7 bases, with 10 bases left in between. Germline CDR1 and CDR2: SGHTA and FQGTGA. In this sample, this clonotype turned up many times. No antigen is known for it. All of the donors were Caucasians in good health. TCRdb ran MiXCR on the 5' RACE reads and lists one entry per CDR3 protein. Among roughly 200,000 distinct CDR3 sequences, about 16% were seen once, and the ten largest hold 35% to 45%. These data are also associated with another study on T cells expressing NK-cell markers. This second study says: The eight sequenced donors comprised seven who were HCMV-seropositive and one who was seronegative.

The chain couples TRBV7-3 to TRBJ1-1; D is unclear. The clonotype originates from a woman under 30 in good health. Sequencing used CD8+ T cells sorted from blood. CDR3 region: CASSLKVRDEAFF. In DNA, the CDR3 is TGTGCCAGCAGCTTAAAGGTCCGGGATGAAGCTTTCTTT.